Following are 27 T cell receptor beta chains from one sample sequenced in a study of blood T cell repertoires in COVID-19. TCRdb's copy holds only in-frame clones and misses some; the assay was immunoSEQ multiplex PCR. Found here are 350,000 to 450,000 clones, approximately 86% of them singletons; the top ten hold roughly 6.6%. Material: peripheral blood. Source of these receptors: an older woman with COVID-19, enrolled during active disease.

J is TRBJ1-2 and V is TRBV11-2, with 8 positions matching TRBD1. The germline gives CDR1 SGHAT, CDR2 FQNNGV. Trimming took 6 bases from V and 8 from J; bases not matched to a gene: 5. The CDR3 loop spans 12 amino acids. CDR3 bases: TGTGCCAGCAGACCAGGGGGCGGCGGCTACACCTTC. It translates to CASRPGGGGYTF.

The V gene is TRBV5-6, the J gene TRBJ2-1; no clear D. This CDR3 region has 18 residues. V dropped 0 bases and J dropped 0 bases, with 16 bases sitting between them. The germline V gene has CDR1 SGHDT and CDR2 YYEEEE. The CDR3 coding sequence is TGTGCCAGCAGCTTGGCTAGGTCGAATGGGTACTCCTACAATGAGCAGTTCTTC. This gives the protein CASSLARSNGYSYNEQFF.

The chain has TRBV10-1 and TRBJ2-1, with 7 positions matching TRBD2. After removal of 6 bases from V and 0 bases from J, the junction contained 11 bases not matched to a gene. This CDR3 spans 17 amino acids. The germline gives CDR1 WNHNN, CDR2 SYGVQD (reference sequence). Here the CDR3 reads CASRPLGGVDSYNEQFF. The CDR3 nucleotides read TGCGCCAGCAGACCCTTGGGGGGGGTGGACTCCTACAATGAGCAGTTCTTC.

The gene calls are TRBV19 and TRBJ2-3; 9 bases map to TRBD1. Losses at the gene ends were 4 bases for V and 2 bases for J; bases not matched to a gene: 10. This CDR3 comprises 17 residues. Germline V gene sequence: CDR1 LNHDA, CDR2 SQIVND (reference sequence). CDR3 region: CASSRAPGTGFTDTQYF. The CDR3 region has the DNA TGTGCCAGTAGTAGAGCCCCCGGGACAGGGTTCACAGATACGCAGTATTTT.

The table lists this clone with a count of one. The J gene is TRBJ2-6, the V gene TRBV6-5, with D possibly being TRBD1 (5 bases). This CDR3 has 16 amino acids. The V and J ends lost 1 base and 1 base respectively, with 8 bases between them. From germline, CDR1 is MNHEY and CDR2 SVGAGI. DNA for the CDR3: TGTGCCAGCAGTTACTATCAGGGTTCTGGGGCCAACGTCCTGACTTTC. Encoded protein: CASSYYQGSGANVLTF.

The CDR3 DNA reads as TGTGCCAGCAGCTTGCGGGTAAACTATGGCTACACCTTC. This codes for CASSLRVNYGYTF. The V and J genes are TRBV5-4 and TRBJ1-2; D is unclear. The V end was cut by 1 base, the J end by 2 bases, with 6 bases between. CDR1 and CDR2 (germline): SGHNT, YYREEE (reference sequence). The CDR3 runs to 13 residues.

The V and J genes are TRBV5-4 and TRBJ2-7, with D possibly matching TRBD2 (7 bases). Trimming stripped 4 bases from V and 1 base from J, with 15 bases between. CDR1 and CDR2 (germline): SGHNT, YYREEE (reference sequence). This CDR3 spans 15 amino acids. For the CDR3, the DNA is TGTGCCAGCAGCGGGGGGGCCACAGGGTCCTACGAGCAGTACTTC. Its protein is CASSGGATGSYEQYF.

The V gene is TRBV12-3 or TRBV12-4, the J gene TRBJ1-1; D gene ambiguous. This CDR3 has 13 amino acids. V dropped 5 bases and J dropped 4 bases, with 11 bases sitting between them. CDR3 in amino acids: CASSERESTEAFF. The CDR3 nucleotides read TGTGCCAGCAGTGAAAGAGAAAGCACTGAAGCTTTCTTT.

V gene TRBV5-1 combines with J gene TRBJ2-3; no firm D call. CDR1 and CDR2 (germline): SGHRS, YFSETQ. The CDR3 is 14 amino acids. V was shortened by 0 bases and J by 4 bases, with 9 bases between the two germline ends. CDR3 DNA sequence: TGCGCCAGCAGCTTGGTCCCGGGTCCAGATACGCAGTATTTT. This encodes CASSLVPGPDTQYF.

J is TRBJ2-7 and V is TRBV29-1; 7 positions match TRBD1. Germline V lookup: CDR1 SQVTM, CDR2 ANQGSEA. This CDR3 is built from 13 residues. Losses at the gene ends were 5 bases for V and 5 bases for J; bases not matched to a gene: 9. The CDR3 reads CSVYATGADEQYF. Here the CDR3 DNA reads TGCAGCGTTTATGCAACAGGGGCCGACGAGCAGTACTTC.

The sample holds one count of this clone. This chain links TRBV10-2 with TRBJ1-5; D may be TRBD1 (6 bases). V lost 5 bases and J lost 5, with 13 bases in between. Germline-derived CDR1 and CDR2 are WSHSY and SAAADI. The CDR3 has 14 residues. The DNA for the CDR3 is TGCGCCAGCAGTCGGACAGAAGGTGATCAGCCCCAGCATTTT. Encoded protein: CASSRTEGDQPQHF.

The genes are TRBV12-3 or TRBV12-4 and TRBJ1-2; 9 positions agree with TRBD1. The CDR3 spans 13 residues. V was pared by 3 bases and J by 5 bases, with 1 base of the junction left unmatched. CDR3 sequence (DNA): TGTGCCAGCAGTTTCGGGACAGGGTATGGCTACACCTTC. This sequence encodes CASSFGTGYGYTF.

This clone appeared a few times. This chain uses TRBV2 with TRBJ1-2; 7 bases agree with TRBD1. V trimming: 8 bases; J trimming: 0 bases; junction bases outside the gene matches: 12. Germline CDR1 reads SNHLY; CDR2 reads FYNNEI. This CDR3 is built from 16 residues. CDR3 in DNA: TGTGCCAGCGGACGGACAGGCCTACCATCTAACTATGGCTACACCTTC. As protein: CASGRTGLPSNYGYTF.

V and J are TRBV18 and TRBJ2-2; 13 bases are shared with TRBD2. J was trimmed by 5 bases and V by 1 base; bases with no gene match: 22. Germline-derived CDR1 and CDR2 are KGHSH and LQKENI. The CDR3 has 23 residues. The CDR3 reads CASSPRTSGGRIKATMFTGELFF. CDR3 DNA sequence: TGTGCCAGCTCACCACGGACTAGCGGGGGCCGCATAAAAGCCACGATGTTTACCGGGGAGCTGTTTTTT.

The V and J genes are TRBV20-1 and TRBJ2-3, with 8 bases fitting TRBD1. J was trimmed by 12 bases and V by 3 bases; bases with no gene match: 20. CDR3 length equals 16 residues. Germline loops: CDR1 DFQATT, CDR2 SNEGSKA (reference sequence). CDR3 bases: TGCAGTGCTAGTTTTCTGGGACAGGCAAGGGTGGGGTTTCAGTATTTT. Its protein is CSASFLGQARVGFQYF.

The chain uses TRBV5-6 and TRBJ2-5; D gene unclear. V lost 0 bases and J lost 4, with 4 bases in between. This CDR3 comprises 12 residues. Germline CDR1 is SGHDT and CDR2 is YYEEEE. Here the CDR3 reads CASSLARETQYF. CDR3 nucleotides: TGTGCCAGCAGCTTGGCCAGAGAGACCCAGTACTTC.

The genes are TRBV11-3 and TRBJ2-1; no definite D call. The length of the CDR3 is 15 residues. CDR1 SGHNT and CDR2 YENEEA come from the germline V gene. V dropped 2 bases and J dropped 4 bases, with 12 bases sitting between them. This CDR3 is CASSLSGIVYNEQFF. CDR3 sequence (DNA): TGTGCCAGCAGCTTATCAGGTATCGTTTACAATGAGCAGTTCTTC.

Written as DNA, the CDR3 is TGCGCCAGCAGCCTCCTAGCGGGGGGCGTCACCGGGGAGCTGTTTTTT. This gives the protein CASSLLAGGVTGELFF. This chain uses TRBV5-1 with TRBJ2-2; 11 bases agree with TRBD2. The CDR3 loop spans 16 amino acids. Germline V gene data show CDR1 as SGHRS and CDR2 as YFSETQ. The ends lost 4 bases at V and 4 bases at J; junction bases unmatched: 6.

The CDR3 nucleotides are TGTGCCAGCAGTGATTTGGCGGCTAACTATGGCTACACCTTC. It is translated as CASSDLAANYGYTF. V gene TRBV6-1 combines with J gene TRBJ1-2, with no clear D. Trimming cost V 3 bases and J 0 bases, with 8 bases left between them. The CDR3 extends over 14 amino acids. Germline V lookup: CDR1 MNHNS, CDR2 SASEGT.

The rearrangement joins TRBV5-1 to TRBJ2-3; the match to TRBD1 covers 7 bases. With V trimmed by 4 bases and J by 3 bases, 8 bases remained unmatched. This CDR3 spans 15 amino acids. Germline V lookup: CDR1 SGHRS, CDR2 YFSETQ. The CDR3 is CASSVTGRRTDTQYF. CDR3 nucleotides: TGCGCCAGCAGCGTGACAGGGAGAAGGACAGATACGCAGTATTTT.

This clone was seen only a few times. The chain employs TRBV10-1 and TRBJ2-2; possible D gene TRBD1, 5 bases. The CDR3 sequence is 13 residues long. The V end was cut by 9 bases, the J end by 4 bases, with 12 bases between. Germline-derived CDR1 and CDR2 are WNHNN and SYGVQD (reference sequence). CDR3 in DNA: TGCGCCAGTGAGGACACCTTCACCGGGGAGCTGTTTTTT. Residues: CASEDTFTGELFF.

The chain uses TRBV5-8 and TRBJ1-5; 8 bases match TRBD1. This CDR3 has 16 residues. The J segment lost 4 bases and the V segment lost 4 bases, leaving 10 bases of the junction unmatched. Germline CDR1 is SGHTS and CDR2 is YDEGEE. CDR3 nucleotide sequence: TGTGCCAGCAGCACCCGACAGGGGCCTATGAATCAGCCCCAGCATTTT. Its translation: CASSTRQGPMNQPQHF.

Details on this clone: Other DNA sequences within the sample encode an identical CDR3. The gene calls are TRBV7-2 and TRBJ1-2; 9 positions match TRBD1. V lost 1 base and J lost 7; bases outside the gene matches: 4. The CDR3 length is 14 residues. Germline values: CDR1 SGHTA, CDR2 FQGNSA. DNA of the CDR3: TGTGCCAGCAGCTTAGTAGGGACAGGGAGTGGCTACACCTTC. Translation: CASSLVGTGSGYTF.

The rearrangement uses TRBV9 and TRBJ2-7, with TRBD2 as a possible D gene (6 bases). Trimming removed 4 bases from V and 7 bases from J, with 12 bases in between. Looked up from germline, CDR1 is SGDLS and CDR2 is YYNGEE. The CDR3 has 12 residues. This CDR3 reads CASSKQEGEQYF. CDR3 nucleotides: TGTGCCAGCAGCAAACAGGAGGGGGAGCAGTACTTC. Combining the CDR3 with reference TRBV9 and TRBJ2-7 gives the whole variable domain DSGVTQTPKHLITATGQRVTLRCSPRSGDLSVYWYQQSLDQGLQFLIQYYNGEERAKGNILERFSAQQFPDLHSELNLSSLELGDSALYFCASSKQEGEQYFGPGTRLTVT.

V gene TRBV3-1 (or the pseudogene TRBV3-2) combines with J gene TRBJ1-3; D may be TRBD1 (5 bases). The germline V gene has CDR1 LGHDT and CDR2 YNNKEL (reference sequence). This CDR3 is built from 15 residues. V shed 0 bases and J shed 2 bases, with 8 bases lying between them. CDR3: CASSQDGAPGNTIYF. The DNA of the CDR3 is TGTGCCAGCAGCCAAGATGGGGCGCCTGGAAACACCATATATTTT.

A remark on this clone: A read error may account for a junction end that differs from germline. This rearrangement joins TRBV3-1 (or the pseudogene TRBV3-2) to TRBJ2-3; 13 positions agree with TRBD2. Germline V gene data show CDR1 as LGHDT and CDR2 as YNNKEL (reference sequence). The CDR3 totals 14 residues. The CDR3 sequence: CASSPPQTSGGFLF. CDR3 nucleotides: TGTGCCAGCAGCCCCCCCCAGACTAGCGGGGGGTTCTTATTT.

The CDR3 DNA sequence: TGTGCCAGCTCAGTACTCAGGGGAGAGGACTATGGCTACACCTTC. Translating gives CASSVLRGEDYGYTF. This chain joins TRBV18 and TRBJ1-2, with D perhaps TRBD1 (6 bases). In germline, CDR1 is KGHSH, CDR2 LQKENI. The CDR3 totals 15 residues. V was trimmed by 5 bases and J by 3 bases, leaving 16 bases between them.